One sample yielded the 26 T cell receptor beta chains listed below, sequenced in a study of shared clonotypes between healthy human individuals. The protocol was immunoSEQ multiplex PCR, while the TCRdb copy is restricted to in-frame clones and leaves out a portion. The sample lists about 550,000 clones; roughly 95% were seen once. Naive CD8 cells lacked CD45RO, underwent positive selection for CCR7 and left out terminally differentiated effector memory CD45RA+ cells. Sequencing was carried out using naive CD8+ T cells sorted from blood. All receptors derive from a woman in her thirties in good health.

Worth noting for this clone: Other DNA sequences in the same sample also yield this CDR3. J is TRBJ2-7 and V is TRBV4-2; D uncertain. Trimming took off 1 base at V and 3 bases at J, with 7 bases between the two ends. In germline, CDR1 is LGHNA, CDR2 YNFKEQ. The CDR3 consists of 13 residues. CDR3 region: CASSQGSGYEQYF. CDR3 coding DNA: TGTGCCAGCAGCCAAGGAAGTGGCTACGAGCAGTACTTC.

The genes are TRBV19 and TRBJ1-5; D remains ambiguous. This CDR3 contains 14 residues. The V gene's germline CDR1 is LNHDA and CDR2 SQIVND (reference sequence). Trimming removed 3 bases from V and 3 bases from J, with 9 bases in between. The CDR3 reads CASSIRISNQPQHF. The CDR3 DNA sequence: TGTGCCAGTAGTATCAGAATCTCCAATCAGCCCCAGCATTTT.

The CDR3 spells CASSEANRGPETQYF. The CDR3 DNA sequence: TGTGCCAGCAGTGAAGCGAACAGGGGGCCGGAGACCCAGTACTTC. V is TRBV2 and J is TRBJ2-5, with 9 bases identical to TRBD1. Germline V gene data show CDR1 as SNHLY and CDR2 as FYNNEI. Germline trimming cut 0 bases from V and 5 bases from J; bases unmatched to any gene: 4. This CDR3 is 15 amino acids long.

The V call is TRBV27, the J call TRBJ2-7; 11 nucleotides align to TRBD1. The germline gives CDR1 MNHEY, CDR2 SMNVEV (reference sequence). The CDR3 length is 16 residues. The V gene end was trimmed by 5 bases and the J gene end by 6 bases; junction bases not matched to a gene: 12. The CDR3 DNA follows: TGTGCCAGCAGTCCGCTACCTCGGGACAGGGGGTCCGAGCAGTACTTC. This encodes CASSPLPRDRGSEQYF.

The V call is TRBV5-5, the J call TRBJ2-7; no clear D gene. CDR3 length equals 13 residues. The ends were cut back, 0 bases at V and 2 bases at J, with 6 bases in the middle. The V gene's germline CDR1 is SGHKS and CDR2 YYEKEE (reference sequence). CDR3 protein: CASSLVVPYEQYF. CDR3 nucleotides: TGTGCCAGCAGCTTGGTCGTCCCCTACGAGCAGTACTTC.

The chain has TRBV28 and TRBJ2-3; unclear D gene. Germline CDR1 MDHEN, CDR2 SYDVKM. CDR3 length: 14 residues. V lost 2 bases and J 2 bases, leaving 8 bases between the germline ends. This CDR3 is CASSLETDTDTQYF. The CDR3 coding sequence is TGTGCCAGCAGTTTAGAAACAGACACAGATACGCAGTATTTT.

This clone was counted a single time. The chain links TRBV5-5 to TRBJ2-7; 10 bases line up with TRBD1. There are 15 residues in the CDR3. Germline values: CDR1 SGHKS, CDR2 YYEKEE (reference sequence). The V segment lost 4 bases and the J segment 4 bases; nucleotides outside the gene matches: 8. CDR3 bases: TGTGCCAGCAGCCGGAACCGGGACAGGGGATACGAGCAGTACTTC. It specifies CASSRNRDRGYEQYF.

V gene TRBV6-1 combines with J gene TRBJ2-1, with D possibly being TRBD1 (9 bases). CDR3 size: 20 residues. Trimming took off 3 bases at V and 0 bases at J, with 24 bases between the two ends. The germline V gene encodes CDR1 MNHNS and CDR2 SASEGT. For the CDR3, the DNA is TGTGCCAGCAGTGACACAGGGGGCTGGCGGGAGGACCCCTCCTACAATGAGCAGTTCTTC. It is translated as CASSDTGGWREDPSYNEQFF.

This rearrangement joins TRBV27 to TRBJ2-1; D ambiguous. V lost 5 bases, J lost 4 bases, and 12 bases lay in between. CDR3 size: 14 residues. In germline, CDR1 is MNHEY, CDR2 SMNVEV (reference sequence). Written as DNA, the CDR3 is TGTGCCAGCAGTCTGGGGTTAGGTTACAATGAGCAGTTCTTC. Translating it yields CASSLGLGYNEQFF.

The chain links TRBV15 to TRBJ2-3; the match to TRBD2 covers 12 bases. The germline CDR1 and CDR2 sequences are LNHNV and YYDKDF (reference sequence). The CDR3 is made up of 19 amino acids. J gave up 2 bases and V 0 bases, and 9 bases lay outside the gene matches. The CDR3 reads CATSRDLLAGGYVTDTQYF. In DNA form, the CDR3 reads TGTGCCACCAGCAGAGATTTGCTAGCGGGAGGGTATGTCACAGATACGCAGTATTTT.

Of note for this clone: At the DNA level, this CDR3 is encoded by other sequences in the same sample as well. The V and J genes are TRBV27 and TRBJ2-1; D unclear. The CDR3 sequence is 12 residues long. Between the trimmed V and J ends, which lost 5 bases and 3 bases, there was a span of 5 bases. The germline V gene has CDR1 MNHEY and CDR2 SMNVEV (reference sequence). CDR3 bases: TGTGCCAGCAGTACGGGCTACAATGAGCAGTTCTTC. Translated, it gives CASSTGYNEQFF.

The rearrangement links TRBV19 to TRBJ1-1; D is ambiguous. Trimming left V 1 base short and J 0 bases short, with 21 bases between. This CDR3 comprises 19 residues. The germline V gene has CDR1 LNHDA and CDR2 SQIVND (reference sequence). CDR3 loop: CASSIGRRTDPTMNTEAFF. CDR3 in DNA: TGTGCCAGTAGTATAGGGCGGCGTACCGACCCCACTATGAACACTGAAGCTTTCTTT.

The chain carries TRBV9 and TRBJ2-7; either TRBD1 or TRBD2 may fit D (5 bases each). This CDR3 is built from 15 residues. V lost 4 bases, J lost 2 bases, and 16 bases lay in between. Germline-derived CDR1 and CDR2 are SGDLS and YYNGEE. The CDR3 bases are TGTGCCAGCAGCCGCCCCCAAATGGGACCCTACGAGCAGTACTTC. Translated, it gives CASSRPQMGPYEQYF.

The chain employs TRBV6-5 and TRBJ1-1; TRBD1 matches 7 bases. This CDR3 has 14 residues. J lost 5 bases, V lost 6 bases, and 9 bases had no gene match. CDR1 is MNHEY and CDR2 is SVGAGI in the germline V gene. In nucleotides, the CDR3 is TGTGCCAGCAGAGAGACAGGGTGGTGGACTGAAGCTTTCTTT. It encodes CASRETGWWTEAFF.

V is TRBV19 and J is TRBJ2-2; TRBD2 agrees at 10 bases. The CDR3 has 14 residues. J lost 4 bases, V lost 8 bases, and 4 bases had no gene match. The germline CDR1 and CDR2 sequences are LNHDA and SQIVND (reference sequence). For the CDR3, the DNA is TGTGCCAGTGAACTAGCGGGGAGCACCGGGGAGCTGTTTTTT. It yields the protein CASELAGSTGELFF.

CDR3 region: CASSLSSRLLYEQYF. In DNA form, the CDR3 reads TGTGCCAGCAGTTTAAGTTCGAGGTTGTTATACGAGCAGTACTTC. The chain has TRBV27 and TRBJ2-7; D call uncertain. The germline V and J ends were trimmed by 2 bases and 4 bases, with 15 bases remaining between them. Germline V gives CDR1 MNHEY, CDR2 SMNVEV (reference sequence). This CDR3 has 15 amino acids.

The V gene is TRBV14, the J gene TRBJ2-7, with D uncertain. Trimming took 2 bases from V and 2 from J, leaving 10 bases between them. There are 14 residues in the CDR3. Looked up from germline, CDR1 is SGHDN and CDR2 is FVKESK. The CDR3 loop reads CASSQNSRPYEQYF. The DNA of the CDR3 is TGTGCCAGCAGCCAAAACAGTCGCCCCTACGAGCAGTACTTC.

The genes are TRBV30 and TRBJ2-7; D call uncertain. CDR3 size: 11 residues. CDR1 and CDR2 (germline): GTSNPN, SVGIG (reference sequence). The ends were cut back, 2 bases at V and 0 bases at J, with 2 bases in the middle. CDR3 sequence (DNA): TGTGCCTGGAGTAGCTCCTACGAGCAGTACTTC. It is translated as CAWSSSYEQYF.

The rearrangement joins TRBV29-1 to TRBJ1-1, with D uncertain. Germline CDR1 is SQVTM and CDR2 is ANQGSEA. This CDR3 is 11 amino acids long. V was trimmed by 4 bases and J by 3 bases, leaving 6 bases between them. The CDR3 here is CSVGSYTEAFF. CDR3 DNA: TGCAGCGTTGGGAGTTACACTGAAGCTTTCTTT. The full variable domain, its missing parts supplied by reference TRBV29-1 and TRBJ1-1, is SAVISQKPSRDICQRGTSLTIQCQVDSQVTMMFWYRQQPGQSLTLIATANQGSEATYESGFVIDKFPISRPNLTFSTLTVSNMSPEDSSIYLCSVGSYTEAFFGQGTRLTVV.

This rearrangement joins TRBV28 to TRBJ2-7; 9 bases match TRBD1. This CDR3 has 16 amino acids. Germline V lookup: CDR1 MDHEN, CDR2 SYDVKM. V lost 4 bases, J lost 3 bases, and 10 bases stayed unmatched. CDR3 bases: TGTGCCAGCAGTTCAAACAGGGGGCTAATGCGCTACGAGCAGTACTTC. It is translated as CASSSNRGLMRYEQYF.

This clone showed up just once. CDR3 amino acids: CASSEPGPQETQYF. The CDR3 DNA sequence: TGTGCCAGCAGTGAGCCCGGTCCACAAGAGACCCAGTACTTC. V and J are TRBV2 and TRBJ2-5; D ambiguous. V shed 3 bases and J shed 2 bases, with 10 bases lying between them. Germline V gene data show CDR1 as SNHLY and CDR2 as FYNNEI. CDR3 length: 14 residues.

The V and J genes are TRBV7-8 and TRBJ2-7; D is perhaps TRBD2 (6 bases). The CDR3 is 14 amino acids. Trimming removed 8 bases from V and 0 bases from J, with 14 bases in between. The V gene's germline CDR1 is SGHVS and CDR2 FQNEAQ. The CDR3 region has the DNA TGTGCCAGCGGTCCAGCGGGCAGCTCCTACGAGCAGTACTTC. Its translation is CASGPAGSSYEQYF.

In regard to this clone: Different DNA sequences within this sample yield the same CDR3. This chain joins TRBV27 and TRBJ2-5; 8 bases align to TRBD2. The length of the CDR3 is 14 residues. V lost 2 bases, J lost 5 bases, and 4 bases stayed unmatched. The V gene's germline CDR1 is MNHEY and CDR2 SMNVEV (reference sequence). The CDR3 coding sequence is TGTGCCAGCAGTTTAGCGGGAGGAGGTGAGACCCAGTACTTC. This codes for CASSLAGGGETQYF.

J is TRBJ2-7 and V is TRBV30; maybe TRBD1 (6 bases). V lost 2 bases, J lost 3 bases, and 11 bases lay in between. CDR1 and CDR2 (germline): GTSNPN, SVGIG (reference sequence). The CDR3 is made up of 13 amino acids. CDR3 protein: CAWSYRVDYEQYF. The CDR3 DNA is TGTGCCTGGAGTTACAGGGTTGACTACGAGCAGTACTTC.

For the CDR3, the DNA is TGTGCCAGCAGTTCACCGGGGGCCGGAAACACCATATATTTT. Residues: CASSSPGAGNTIYF. The V call is TRBV27, the J call TRBJ1-3; D may be TRBD1 (6 bases). This CDR3 contains 14 residues. The V and J ends lost 4 bases and 4 bases respectively, with 11 bases between them. CDR1 and CDR2 (germline): MNHEY, SMNVEV (reference sequence).

In DNA, the CDR3 is TGTGCCAGCAGCTTGGCCGGGACAGGGAACGAGCAGTACTTC. It yields the protein CASSLAGTGNEQYF. The genes are TRBV5-4 and TRBJ2-7; 9 bases map to TRBD1. CDR1 and CDR2 from the germline V gene are SGHNT and YYREEE (reference sequence). The CDR3 covers 14 residues. The V gene end was trimmed by 0 bases and the J gene end by 5 bases; junction bases not matched to a gene: 3.